This TCR beta chain emerged from a study of OX40 agonist ivuxolimab in advanced cancers. This CDR3 is 13 amino acids long. V lost 3 bases to trimming and J lost 7 bases; unmatched junction nucleotides: 5. The germline V gene encodes CDR1 GTSNPN and CDR2 SVGIG (reference sequence). Data came from immunoSEQ multiplex PCR; TCRdb stores just in-frame clones and leaves some out. In the table there are fewer than 85,000 clones, roughly 76% of which are singletons. V and J are TRBV30 and TRBJ1-4; 7 bases map to TRBD1. The clonotype originates from an adult with an advanced solid tumor such as melanoma, head and neck, liver or kidney cancer. Sequences were derived from CD4+ or CD8+ T cells sorted from blood, sampled in a trial of the OX40 agonist ivuxolimab. CDR3 coding DNA: TGTGCCTGGAGAACGACAGGGAGTGAAAAACTGTTTTTT. Translated: CAWRTTGSEKLFF.